Sequencing of this T cell receptor beta chain was carried out in a study of memory CD4+ T cells and cytomegalovirus serostatus. TCRdb keeps only in-frame clones here, not all; method: immunoSEQ multiplex PCR. The data contain 25,000 to 30,000 clones, around 75% of them singletons. The study, taken as a whole, reports: Of about 150 reported CMV TCRbeta sequences, 60 to 85 were found in memory CD4+ repertoires.

The sort gate was single viable CD3+CD4+CD8-CD45RO+ cells for memory CD4+ T cells. CMV serostatus came from serum IgG against pp150, pp28, p38, p52. CD4+ T cells were isolated by positive magnetic selection. Germline assignment: CDR1 LNHDA and CDR2 SQIVND (reference sequence). The ends lost 7 bases at V and 7 bases at J; junction bases unmatched: 8. This CDR3 is built from 13 residues. This clone was observed a single time. The antigen is not known. This chain connects TRBV19 to TRBJ1-2, with 8 nucleotides matching TRBD1. The material sequenced was memory CD4+ T cells from blood. This sequence originates from an adult in good health and CMV-seronegative. Here the CDR3 reads CASMDRAVSGYTF. The CDR3 DNA sequence: TGTGCCAGTATGGACAGGGCGGTTAGTGGCTACACCTTC.